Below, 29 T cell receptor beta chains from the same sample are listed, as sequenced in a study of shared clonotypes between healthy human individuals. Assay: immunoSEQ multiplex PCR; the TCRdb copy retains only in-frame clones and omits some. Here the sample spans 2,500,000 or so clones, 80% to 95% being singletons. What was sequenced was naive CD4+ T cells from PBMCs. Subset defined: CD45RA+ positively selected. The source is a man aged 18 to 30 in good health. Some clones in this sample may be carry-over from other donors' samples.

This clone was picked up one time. The CDR3 spells CSVTSQRYGYTF. CDR3 DNA: TGCAGCGTCACCAGCCAGCGTTATGGCTACACCTTC. The chain uses TRBV29-1 and TRBJ1-2, with D unresolved. The V gene lost 6 bases and the J gene lost 5 bases, with 13 bases spanning the gap. The CDR3 contains 12 residues. The germline V gene has CDR1 SQVTM and CDR2 ANQGSEA.

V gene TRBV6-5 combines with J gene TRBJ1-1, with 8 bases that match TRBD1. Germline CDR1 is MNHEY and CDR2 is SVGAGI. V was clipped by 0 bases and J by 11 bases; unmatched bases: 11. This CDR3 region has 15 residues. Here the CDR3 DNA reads TGTGCCAGCAGTTACTCCGGACAGGGAGTAGGTTGGGCTTTCTTT. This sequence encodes CASSYSGQGVGWAFF.

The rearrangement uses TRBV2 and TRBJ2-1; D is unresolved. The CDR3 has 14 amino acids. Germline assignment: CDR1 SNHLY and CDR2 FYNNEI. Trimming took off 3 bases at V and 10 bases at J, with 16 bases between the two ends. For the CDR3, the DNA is TGTGCCAGCAGTGATACGCGGACCGACGGGGAGCAGTTCTTC. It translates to CASSDTRTDGEQFF.

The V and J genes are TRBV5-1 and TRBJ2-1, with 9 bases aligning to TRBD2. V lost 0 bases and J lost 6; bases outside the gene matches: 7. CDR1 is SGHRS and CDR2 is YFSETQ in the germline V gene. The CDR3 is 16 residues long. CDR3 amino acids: CASSLVTSGLGNEQFF. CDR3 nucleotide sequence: TGCGCCAGCAGCTTGGTCACTAGCGGGTTGGGCAATGAGCAGTTCTTC.

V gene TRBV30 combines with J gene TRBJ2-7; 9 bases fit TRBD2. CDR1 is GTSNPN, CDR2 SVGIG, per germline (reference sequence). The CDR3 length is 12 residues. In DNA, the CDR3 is TGTGCGCTAGCGGGACGCTCCTACGAGCAGTACTTC. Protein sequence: CALAGRSYEQYF.

CDR3 region: CSVDIRLAGDTGELFF. The CDR3 nucleotides read TGCAGCGTTGATATCCGACTAGCGGGAGATACCGGGGAGCTGTTTTTT. The chain is built from TRBV29-1 and TRBJ2-2; 12 bases align to TRBD2. The CDR3 sequence is 16 residues long. Per germline, CDR1 SQVTM and CDR2 ANQGSEA. J lost 5 bases, V lost 3 bases, and 7 bases had no gene match.

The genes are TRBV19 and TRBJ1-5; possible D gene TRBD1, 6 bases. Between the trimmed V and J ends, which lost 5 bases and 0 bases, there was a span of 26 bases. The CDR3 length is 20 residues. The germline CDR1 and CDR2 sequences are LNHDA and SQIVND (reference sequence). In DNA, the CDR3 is TGTGCCAGTAGTCCCCAGGGTCGCAGGGGAATGCGTGATAGCAATCAGCCCCAGCATTTT. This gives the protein CASSPQGRRGMRDSNQPQHF.

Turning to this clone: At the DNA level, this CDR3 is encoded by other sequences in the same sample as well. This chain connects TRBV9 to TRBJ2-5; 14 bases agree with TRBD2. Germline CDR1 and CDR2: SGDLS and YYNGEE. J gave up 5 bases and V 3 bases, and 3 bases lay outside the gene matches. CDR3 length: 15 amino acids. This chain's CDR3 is CASSAGLAGVETQYF. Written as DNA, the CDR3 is TGTGCCAGCAGCGCGGGACTAGCGGGAGTTGAGACCCAGTACTTC.

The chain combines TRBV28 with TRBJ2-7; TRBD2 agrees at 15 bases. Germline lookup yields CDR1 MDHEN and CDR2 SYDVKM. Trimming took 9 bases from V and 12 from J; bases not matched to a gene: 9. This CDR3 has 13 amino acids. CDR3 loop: CASGTSGRPRGYF. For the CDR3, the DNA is TGTGCCAGTGGGACTAGCGGGAGGCCAAGGGGGTACTTC.

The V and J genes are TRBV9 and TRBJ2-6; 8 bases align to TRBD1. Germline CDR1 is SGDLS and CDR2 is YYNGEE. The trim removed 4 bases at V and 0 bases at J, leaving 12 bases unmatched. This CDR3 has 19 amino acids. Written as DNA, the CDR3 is TGTGCCAGCAGCCCTAGACCGGGACAGGTTATCTCTGGGGCCAACGTCCTGACTTTC. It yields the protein CASSPRPGQVISGANVLTF. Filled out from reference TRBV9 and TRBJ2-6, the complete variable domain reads DSGVTQTPKHLITATGQRVTLRCSPRSGDLSVYWYQQSLDQGLQFLIQYYNGEERAKGNILERFSAQQFPDLHSELNLSSLELGDSALYFCASSPRPGQVISGANVLTFGAGSRLTVL.

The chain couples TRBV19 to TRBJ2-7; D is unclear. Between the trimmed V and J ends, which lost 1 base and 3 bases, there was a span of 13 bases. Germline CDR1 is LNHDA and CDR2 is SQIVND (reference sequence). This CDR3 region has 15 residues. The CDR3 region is CASSIGEGIFYEQYF. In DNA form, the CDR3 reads TGTGCCAGTAGTATAGGGGAAGGGATCTTCTACGAGCAGTACTTC.

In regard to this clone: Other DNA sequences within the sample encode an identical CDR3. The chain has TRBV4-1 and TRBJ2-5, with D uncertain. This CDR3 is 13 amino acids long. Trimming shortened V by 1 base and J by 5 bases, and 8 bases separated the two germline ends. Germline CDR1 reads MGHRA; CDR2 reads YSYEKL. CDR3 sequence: CASSQALGETQYF. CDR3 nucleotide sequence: TGCGCCAGCAGCCAAGCTTTAGGGGAGACCCAGTACTTC.

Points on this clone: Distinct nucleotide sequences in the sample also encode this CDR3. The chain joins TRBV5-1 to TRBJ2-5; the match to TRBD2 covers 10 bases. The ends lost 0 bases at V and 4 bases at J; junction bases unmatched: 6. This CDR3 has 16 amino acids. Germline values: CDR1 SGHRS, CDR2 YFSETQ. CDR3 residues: CASSLGLAGVRETQYF. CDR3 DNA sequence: TGCGCCAGCAGCTTGGGTCTAGCGGGAGTCCGAGAGACCCAGTACTTC.

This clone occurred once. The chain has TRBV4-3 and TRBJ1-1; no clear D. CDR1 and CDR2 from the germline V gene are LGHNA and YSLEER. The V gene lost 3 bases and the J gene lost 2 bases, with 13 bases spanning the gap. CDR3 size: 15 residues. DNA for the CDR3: TGCGCCAGCAGCCAGGCCGGGTCCTTCAACACTGAAGCTTTCTTT. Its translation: CASSQAGSFNTEAFF.

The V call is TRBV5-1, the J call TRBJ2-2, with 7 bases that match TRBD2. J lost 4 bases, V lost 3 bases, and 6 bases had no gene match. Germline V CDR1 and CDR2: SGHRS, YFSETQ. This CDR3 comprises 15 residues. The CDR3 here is CASSSRGEATGELFF. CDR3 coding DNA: TGCGCCAGCAGCTCCCGGGGGGAGGCCACCGGGGAGCTGTTTTTT.

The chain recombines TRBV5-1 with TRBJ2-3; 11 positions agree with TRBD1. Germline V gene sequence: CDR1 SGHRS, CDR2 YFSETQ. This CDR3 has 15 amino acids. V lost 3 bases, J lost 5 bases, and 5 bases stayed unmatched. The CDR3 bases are TGCGCCAGCAGCTCGACCGGGACAGGGGGAGATACGCAGTATTTT. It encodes CASSSTGTGGDTQYF.

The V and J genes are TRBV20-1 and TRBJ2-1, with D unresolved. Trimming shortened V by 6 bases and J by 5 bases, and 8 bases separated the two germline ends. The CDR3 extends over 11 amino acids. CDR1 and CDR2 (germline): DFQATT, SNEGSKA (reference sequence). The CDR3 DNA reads TGCAGTGCAGAGTCCGACAATGAGCAGTTCTTC. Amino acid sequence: CSAESDNEQFF.

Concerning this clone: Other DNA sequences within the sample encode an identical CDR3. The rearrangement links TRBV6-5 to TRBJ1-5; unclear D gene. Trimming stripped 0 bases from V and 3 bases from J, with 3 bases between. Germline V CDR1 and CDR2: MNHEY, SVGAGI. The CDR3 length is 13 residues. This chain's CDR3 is CASSYSANQPQHF. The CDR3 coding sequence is TGTGCCAGCAGTTACTCGGCCAATCAGCCCCAGCATTTT.

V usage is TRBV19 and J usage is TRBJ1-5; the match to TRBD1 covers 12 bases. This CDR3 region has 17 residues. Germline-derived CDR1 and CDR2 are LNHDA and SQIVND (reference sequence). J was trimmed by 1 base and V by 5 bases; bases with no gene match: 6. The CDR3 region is CASSGDRGLVSNQPQHF. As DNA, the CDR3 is TGTGCCAGTAGTGGGGACAGGGGGCTCGTGAGCAATCAGCCCCAGCATTTT. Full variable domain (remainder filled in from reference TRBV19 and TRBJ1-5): DGGITQSPKYLFRKEGQNVTLSCEQNLNHDAMYWYRQDPGQGLRLIYYSQIVNDFQKGDIAEGYSVSREKKESFPLTVTSAQKNPTAFYLCASSGDRGLVSNQPQHFGDGTRLSIL.

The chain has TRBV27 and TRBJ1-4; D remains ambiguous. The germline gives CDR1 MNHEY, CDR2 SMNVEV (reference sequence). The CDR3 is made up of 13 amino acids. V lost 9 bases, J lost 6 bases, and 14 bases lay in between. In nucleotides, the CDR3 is TGTGCCAGAGGGTGGCAGTTATATGAAAAACTGTTTTTT. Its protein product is CARGWQLYEKLFF.

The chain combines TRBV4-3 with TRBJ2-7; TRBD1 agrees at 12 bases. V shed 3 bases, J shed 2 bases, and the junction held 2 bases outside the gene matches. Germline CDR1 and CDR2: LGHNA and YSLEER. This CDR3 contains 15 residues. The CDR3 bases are TGCGCCAGCAGCCAGGGACAGGGGGCCACCTACGAGCAGTACTTC. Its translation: CASSQGQGATYEQYF.

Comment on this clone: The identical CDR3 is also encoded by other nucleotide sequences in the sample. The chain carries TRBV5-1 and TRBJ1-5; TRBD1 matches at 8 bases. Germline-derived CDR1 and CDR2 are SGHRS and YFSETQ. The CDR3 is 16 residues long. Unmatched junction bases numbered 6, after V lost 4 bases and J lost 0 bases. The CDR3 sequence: CASSPGQGLSNQPQHF. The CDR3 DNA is TGCGCCAGCAGCCCCGGACAGGGACTTAGCAATCAGCCCCAGCATTTT. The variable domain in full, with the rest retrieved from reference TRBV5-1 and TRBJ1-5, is KAGVTQTPRYLIKTRGQQVTLSCSPISGHRSVSWYQQTPGQGLQFLFEYFSETQRNKGNFPGRFSGRQFSNSRSEMNVSTLELGDSALYLCASSPGQGLSNQPQHFGDGTRLSIL.

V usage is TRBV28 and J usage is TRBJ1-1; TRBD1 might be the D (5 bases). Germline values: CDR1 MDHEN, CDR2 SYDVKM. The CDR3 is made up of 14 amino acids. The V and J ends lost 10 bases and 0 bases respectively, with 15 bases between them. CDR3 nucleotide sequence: TGTGCCACCTCGGGACGGCCCATGAACACTGAAGCTTTCTTT. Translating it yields CATSGRPMNTEAFF.

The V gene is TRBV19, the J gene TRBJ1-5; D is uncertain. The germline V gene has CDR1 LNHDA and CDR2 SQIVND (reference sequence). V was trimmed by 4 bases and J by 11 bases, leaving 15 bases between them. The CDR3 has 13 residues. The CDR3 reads CASSTGRPGTQHF. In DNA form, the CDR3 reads TGTGCCAGTAGTACAGGCAGGCCCGGTACCCAGCATTTT. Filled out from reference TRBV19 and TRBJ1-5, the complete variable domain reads DGGITQSPKYLFRKEGQNVTLSCEQNLNHDAMYWYRQDPGQGLRLIYYSQIVNDFQKGDIAEGYSVSREKKESFPLTVTSAQKNPTAFYLCASSTGRPGTQHFGDGTRLSIL.

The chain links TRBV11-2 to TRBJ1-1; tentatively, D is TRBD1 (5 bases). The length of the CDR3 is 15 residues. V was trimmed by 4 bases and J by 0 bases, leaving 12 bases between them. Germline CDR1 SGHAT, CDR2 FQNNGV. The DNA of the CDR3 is TGTGCCAGCAGCTGGGGGGGACGGATGAACACTGAAGCTTTCTTT. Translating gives CASSWGGRMNTEAFF.

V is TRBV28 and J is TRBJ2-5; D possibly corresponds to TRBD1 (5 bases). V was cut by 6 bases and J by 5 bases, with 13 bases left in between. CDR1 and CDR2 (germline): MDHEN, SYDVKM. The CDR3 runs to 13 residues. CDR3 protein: CASSLDSGETQYF. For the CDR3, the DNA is TGTGCCAGCAGCCTTGACAGTGGGGAGACCCAGTACTTC.

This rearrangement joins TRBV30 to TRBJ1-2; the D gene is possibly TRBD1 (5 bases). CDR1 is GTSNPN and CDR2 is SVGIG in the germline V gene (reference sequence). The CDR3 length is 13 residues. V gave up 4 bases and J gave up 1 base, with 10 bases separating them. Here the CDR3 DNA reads TGTGCCTGGAAAAGGGGAGATAACTATGGCTACACCTTC. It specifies CAWKRGDNYGYTF.

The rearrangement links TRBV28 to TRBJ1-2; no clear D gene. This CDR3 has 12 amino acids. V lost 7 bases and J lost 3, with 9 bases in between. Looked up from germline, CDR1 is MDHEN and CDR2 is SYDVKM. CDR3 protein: CASIATDYGYTF. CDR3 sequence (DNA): TGTGCCAGCATCGCGACGGACTATGGCTACACCTTC.

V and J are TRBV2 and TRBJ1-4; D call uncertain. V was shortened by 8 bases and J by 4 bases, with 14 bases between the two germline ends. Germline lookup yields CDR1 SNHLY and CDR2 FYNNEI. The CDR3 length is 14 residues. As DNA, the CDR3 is TGTGCCAGCGGCCCGGCGGTGTATAATGAAAAACTGTTTTTT. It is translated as CASGPAVYNEKLFF.